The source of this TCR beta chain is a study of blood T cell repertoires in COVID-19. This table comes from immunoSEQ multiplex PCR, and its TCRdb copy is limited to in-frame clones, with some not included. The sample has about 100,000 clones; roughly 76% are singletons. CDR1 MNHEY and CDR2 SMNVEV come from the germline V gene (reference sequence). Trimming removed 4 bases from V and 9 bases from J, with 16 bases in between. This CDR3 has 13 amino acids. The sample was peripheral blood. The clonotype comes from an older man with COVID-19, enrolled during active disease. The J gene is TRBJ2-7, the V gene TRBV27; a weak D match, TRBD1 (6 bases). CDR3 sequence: CASSYRGIDVQYF. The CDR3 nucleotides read TGTGCCAGCAGTTATAGGGGGATCGATGTGCAGTACTTC.